This T cell receptor (beta chain) emerged from a study of shared clonotypes between healthy human individuals (dated by TCRdb to the early 2020s). Regarding the study in general: The cohort included a few men and a couple of women between 18 and 49 years of age. Libraries were prepared and TCR repertoires were sequenced by different laboratories using diverse techniques, in order to increase sequencing depth and limit assay-specific biases. To estimate repertoire size and how much clonotype sharing occurs between individuals, the study deeply sequenced the blood TCR repertoires of several healthy adults. Between about 0.94 and 8.9 billion PBMCs per donor were obtained by leukapheresis.

Reading from cysteine to phenylalanine, the CDR3 counts 12 amino acids. The entry retains the CDR3 DNA only, 36 bases that are in frame from base 1. Via the germline V gene, CDR1 is SQVTM and CDR2 ANQGSEA. Trimming removed 3 bases from V and 6 bases from J, leaving 9 bases between the germline ends. Donors were healthy HIV-negative adults with no recently reported acute infections or vaccinations. All donors were Caucasian adults living in Nashville, Tennessee, USA. For unsorted samples, 90 million to 95 million PBMCs were counted, and genomic DNA was extracted using the QIAamp DNA Blood Mini kit. Blood was collected by leukapheresis, and PBMCs were isolated by Ficoll-Histopaque density gradient centrifugation and then cryopreserved in liquid nitrogen vapor phase. Using the deep immunoSEQ assay, multiplex PCR amplified TCR CDR3 regions from genomic DNA. For each cell subset, the extracted genomic DNA was distributed evenly across all wells of several immunoSEQ 96-well plates, and each plate served as one replicate. Each replicate PCR for unsorted PBMC received approximately 300 ng genomic DNA, equal to tens of thousands of T cell genomes. Genomic DNA from unsorted PBMC was sequenced over ten immunoSEQ deep assay plates. Purified libraries were measured with a Qubit 3.0 fluorometer, size-checked on a Bioanalyzer 2100, and measured again with the KAPA Library Quantification kit. Every immunoSEQ 96-well plate was sequenced on a dedicated single-read 150-cycle Illumina NextSeq 550 flow cell. As for how the authors treated the data: Because the immunoSEQ output included only junctional sequences and no quality scores, the filtering could not be the same as the filtering used for full-length reads. Sequences were annotated with PyIR, a Python wrapper for IgBLAST v1.9, using IMGT germline references to assign V/J genes and CDR3. Any read was removed if the V/J assignment was weak (E-value above 1e-6), the CDR3 was missing, or the read contained stop codons, out-of-frame junctions, or ambiguous translated residues. V3J clonotypes were defined as sequences sharing an identical inferred V gene, J gene, and CDR3 amino acid sequence. To compute the percentage overlap between repertoires, the number of shared unique clonotypes was divided by the size of the smaller repertoire. Richness of each repertoire was evaluated using RTK rarefaction, the Chao1 estimator, and Recon v2.1 estimates of unobserved clonotypes. Drawn from immuneACCESS, this table holds only the in-frame rearrangements with V and J called that TCRdb kept. Clones are partly lost; checked studies trace under half to an unresolved V gene and leave the rest unexplained. D and trimming come from the DNA, and the V and J calls and clone size come from that table. The table for this sample lists roughly 500,000 clones; around 85% of them were counted only once. The top ten constitute 10% to 15% of the sample.

What the authors observed across the whole study: Sampling was restricted to blood, and TCR repertoires in tissue are likely to differ from TCR repertoires in blood. Because the study included a small number of donors, the genetic and exposure-history diversity represented was limited. Pairwise subsampling led to the expectation that sequencing depth would affect the degree of clonotype sharing among donors.

In regard to this clone: There is no known antigen for this receptor. Per-base quality was not reported, and no clone a single base away is much larger than it.

This TCR was sampled from a woman between 35 and 50 years old in good health. Some clones in this sample may be carry-over from other donors' samples. In this chain, TRBV29-1 is recombined with TRBJ2-1, with no confidently assigned D gene. Sequences were obtained from PBMCs. At the DNA level, the sequence is TGCAGCGTTGATTTAGTCGGCAATGAGCAGTTCTTC. Translated, it gives CSVDLVGNEQFF.